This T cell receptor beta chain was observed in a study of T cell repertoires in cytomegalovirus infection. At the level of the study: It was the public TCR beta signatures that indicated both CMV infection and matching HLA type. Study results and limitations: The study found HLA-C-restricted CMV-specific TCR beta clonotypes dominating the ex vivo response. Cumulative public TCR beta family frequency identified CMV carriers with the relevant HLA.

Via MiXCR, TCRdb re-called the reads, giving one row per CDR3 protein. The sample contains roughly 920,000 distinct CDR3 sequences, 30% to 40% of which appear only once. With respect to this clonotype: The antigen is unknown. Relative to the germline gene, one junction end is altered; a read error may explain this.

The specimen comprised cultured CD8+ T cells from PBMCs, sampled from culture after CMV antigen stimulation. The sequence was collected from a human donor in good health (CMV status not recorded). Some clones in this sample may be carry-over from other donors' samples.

CDR3 nucleotides: TGCCAAAGCGGGGGCCTTCCCGGGGAGCTGTTTTTT. Translated, it gives CQSGGLPGELFF. The chain employs TRBV12-5 and TRBJ2-2; 8 bases map to TRBD2. This CDR3 has 12 amino acids. CDR1 is LGHNT and CDR2 is FRNRAP in the germline V gene.